The T cell receptor (beta chain) under discussion was sequenced for a study of blood T cell repertoires in COVID-19. Study-wide background: Collection of acute and convalescent COVID-19 samples took place in the United States, Italy and Spain.

Produced via immunoSEQ multiplex PCR; TCRdb's table is partial and in-frame only. The sample has approximately 91,000 clones; more than 60% are singletons. The CDR3 is 15 amino acids. In germline, CDR1 is SNHLY, CDR2 FYNNEI. V lost 5 bases and J lost 7; bases outside the gene matches: 9. The chain links TRBV2 to TRBJ1-4; TRBD1 matches at 8 bases. The material sequenced was peripheral blood. The TCR was taken from a man aged 65 to 85 with acute or convalescent COVID-19. CDR3 bases: TGTGCCAGCAGTTTTGGACAGGGTCTAGGTGAAAAACTGTTTTTT. It yields the protein CASSFGQGLGEKLFF.